Below, 15 T cell receptor beta chains from the same sample are listed, as sequenced in a study of blood T cell repertoires in COVID-19. Repertoires were generated with immunoSEQ multiplex PCR, while TCRdb's copy carries only in-frame clones and drops some. This sample has 190,000 or so clones; roughly 89% occur once, and the top ten carry around 7%. Specimen: peripheral blood. Source of these receptors: a middle-aged man with acute or convalescent COVID-19.

The V gene is TRBV6-5, the J gene TRBJ1-2, with TRBD1 as a possible D gene (5 bases). Germline CDR1 reads MNHEY; CDR2 reads SVGAGI. Deletions cut 6 bases from V and 4 bases from J, with 12 bases between. The CDR3 has 13 amino acids. CDR3 nucleotide sequence: TGTGCCAGCAGCCAGGGCCCGACCTATGGCTACACCTTC. This codes for CASSQGPTYGYTF.

The chain employs TRBV28 and TRBJ2-1; 8 bases fit TRBD1. Trimming at V came to 6 bases and at J to 7 bases, leaving 8 bases not matched to a gene. Germline V gives CDR1 MDHEN, CDR2 SYDVKM. The CDR3 totals 14 residues. Here the CDR3 DNA reads TGTGCCAGCAGCGGACAGGGAAGGGGAAATGAGCAGTTCTTC. Encoded protein: CASSGQGRGNEQFF.

The chain links TRBV5-1 to TRBJ2-1, with TRBD2 identical over 10 bases. V was pared by 6 bases and J by 1 base, with 10 bases of the junction left unmatched. This CDR3 region has 17 residues. CDR1 and CDR2 (germline): SGHRS, YFSETQ. The CDR3 DNA sequence: TGCGCCAGCAAGACGGCTTTAGCGGGGGGATCCTACAATGAGCAGTTCTTC. Translation gives CASKTALAGGSYNEQFF.

The J gene is TRBJ1-2, the V gene TRBV18, with 8 bases lining up with TRBD1. The germline V gene encodes CDR1 KGHSH and CDR2 LQKENI. The CDR3 loop spans 14 amino acids. The junction had 6 bases not matched to a gene; V was cut back by 3 bases and J by 6 bases. CDR3 nucleotides: TGTGCCAGCTCACCGATTCAGGGGGCAGATGGCTACACCTTC. It encodes CASSPIQGADGYTF.

J is TRBJ2-3 and V is TRBV11-2; the match to TRBD2 covers 9 bases. CDR1 and CDR2 from the germline V gene are SGHAT and FQNNGV. This CDR3 spans 17 amino acids. The V segment lost 1 base and the J segment 2 bases; nucleotides outside the gene matches: 7. The chain's CDR3 is CASSLGLRGGITDTQYF. In DNA, the CDR3 is TGTGCCAGCAGCTTAGGCTTGCGGGGGGGGATCACAGATACGCAGTATTTT.

V usage is TRBV6-1 and J usage is TRBJ1-1; D uncertain. The V end was cut by 3 bases, the J end by 4 bases, with 12 bases between. Germline values: CDR1 MNHNS, CDR2 SASEGT. This CDR3 is built from 14 residues. CDR3 region: CASSEVPGSTEAFF. CDR3 sequence (DNA): TGTGCCAGCAGTGAGGTTCCCGGGAGCACTGAAGCTTTCTTT.

This chain joins TRBV24-1 and TRBJ2-1, with D maybe TRBD2 (6 bases). From germline, CDR1 is KGHDR and CDR2 SFDVKD. V was pared by 5 bases and J by 0 bases, with 7 bases between. This CDR3 is 14 amino acids long. CDR3 nucleotides: TGTGCCACCAGTGTGGGGGGCTCCTACAATGAGCAGTTCTTC. Translating it yields CATSVGGSYNEQFF.

This clone has only a few counts. The rearrangement uses TRBV9 and TRBJ1-4; D perhaps matches TRBD1 (5 bases). The V gene lost 3 bases and the J gene lost 7 bases, with 16 bases spanning the gap. Germline CDR1 is SGDLS and CDR2 is YYNGEE. The CDR3 is 15 residues long. In nucleotides, the CDR3 is TGTGCCAGCAGCGAGAGGGAGGGACGGGTTGAAAAACTGTTTTTT. Protein: CASSEREGRVEKLFF.

This chain uses TRBV4-1 with TRBJ1-2; D is possibly TRBD1 (5 bases). The CDR3 extends over 12 amino acids. Germline V gene lookup returns CDR1 MGHRA and CDR2 YSYEKL. V lost 11 bases, J lost 7 bases, and 17 bases lay in between. The CDR3: CAGGGGNSGYTF. CDR3 DNA sequence: TGCGCCGGGGGAGGTGGGAACAGTGGCTACACCTTC.

This chain links TRBV6-5 with TRBJ2-5; 7 nucleotides match TRBD1. Trimming cost V 2 bases and J 10 bases; bases outside gene matches: 4. This CDR3 spans 12 amino acids. Germline V CDR1 and CDR2: MNHEY, SVGAGI. In DNA, the CDR3 is TGTGCCAGCAGTTACGGGACAGACGACCAGTACTTC. As protein: CASSYGTDDQYF.

The J gene is TRBJ1-4, the V gene TRBV27, with TRBD1 identical over 10 bases. Germline values: CDR1 MNHEY, CDR2 SMNVEV (reference sequence). V shed 3 bases, J shed 0 bases, and the junction held 10 bases outside the gene matches. The CDR3 has 19 amino acids. In nucleotides, the CDR3 is TGTGCCAGCAGTTTCTCCAAGACAGGGGGCCAAGCAACTAATGAAAAACTGTTTTTT. This sequence encodes CASSFSKTGGQATNEKLFF.

This chain links TRBV6-4 with TRBJ2-2; perhaps TRBD1 as D (6 bases). This CDR3 is 16 amino acids long. Germline CDR1 and CDR2: MRHNA and SNTAGT. V was clipped by 5 bases and J by 2 bases, with 15 bases between them. CDR3 in DNA: TGTGCCAGCAGTCCCCGGGACACCTTTAACACCGGGGAGCTGTTTTTT. Translation gives CASSPRDTFNTGELFF.

This chain uses TRBV6-5 with TRBJ1-1, with D perhaps TRBD1 (5 bases). Germline loops: CDR1 MNHEY, CDR2 SVGAGI. This CDR3 comprises 14 residues. The V and J ends lost 6 bases and 0 bases respectively, with 11 bases between them. CDR3 DNA: TGTGCCAGCAGGAACGGGGGTATGAACACTGAAGCTTTCTTT. Encoded protein: CASRNGGMNTEAFF.

The chain links TRBV27 to TRBJ1-1; D may be TRBD1 (5 bases). CDR1 MNHEY and CDR2 SMNVEV come from the germline V gene (reference sequence). V lost 2 bases and J lost 4, with 11 bases in between. This CDR3 has 14 residues. The CDR3 is CASSLGGGITEAFF. The CDR3 nucleotides read TGTGCCAGCAGTTTAGGCGGGGGGATCACTGAAGCTTTCTTT.

The J gene is TRBJ2-3, the V gene TRBV19; possible D gene TRBD2, 7 bases. Germline values: CDR1 LNHDA, CDR2 SQIVND (reference sequence). The CDR3 runs to 17 residues. Trimming left V 8 bases short and J 5 bases short, with 26 bases between. In DNA, the CDR3 is TGTGCCAGTCGCCGGGGGGCCAGCCAGGTCATGCAAGATACGCAGTATTTT. Translated: CASRRGASQVMQDTQYF.